This T cell receptor beta chain was sequenced for a study of shared clonotypes between healthy human individuals. CDR3 length equals 16 residues. CDR1 and CDR2 (germline): SGHDT, YYEEEE. V was pared by 4 bases and J by 6 bases, with 11 bases of the junction left unmatched. Naive CD8 cells comprised CD45RO-negative, CCR7-positively selected cells, excluding terminally differentiated effector memory CD45RA+ cells. The method was immunoSEQ multiplex PCR; TCRdb's version includes in-frame clones alone and lacks a portion of them. This sample has around 2,100,000 clones, with about 95% found just once. The V and J genes are TRBV5-6 and TRBJ2-2, with 8 bases aligning to TRBD1. This TCR derives from a man between 18 and 35 years old in good health. Sequencing was done on a sample of naive CD8+ T cells sorted from blood. The DNA of the CDR3 is TGTGCCAGCAGCCGGTCCGGGACAGGTCCGTCCGGGGAGCTGTTTTTT. Translation: CASSRSGTGPSGELFF.